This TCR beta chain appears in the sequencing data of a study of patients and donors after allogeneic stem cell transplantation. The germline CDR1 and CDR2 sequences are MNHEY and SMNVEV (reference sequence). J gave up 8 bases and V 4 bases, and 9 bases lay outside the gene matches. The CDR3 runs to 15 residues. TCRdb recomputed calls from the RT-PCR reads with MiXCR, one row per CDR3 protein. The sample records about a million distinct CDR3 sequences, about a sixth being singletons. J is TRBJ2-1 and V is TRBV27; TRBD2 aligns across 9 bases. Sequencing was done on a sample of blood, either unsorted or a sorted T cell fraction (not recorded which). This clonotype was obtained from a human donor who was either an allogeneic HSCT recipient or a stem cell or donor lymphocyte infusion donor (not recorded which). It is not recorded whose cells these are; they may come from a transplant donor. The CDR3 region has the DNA TGTGCCAGCAGTTACAGGCGGGGGGGCCAGGATGAGCAGTTCTTC. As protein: CASSYRRGGQDEQFF.